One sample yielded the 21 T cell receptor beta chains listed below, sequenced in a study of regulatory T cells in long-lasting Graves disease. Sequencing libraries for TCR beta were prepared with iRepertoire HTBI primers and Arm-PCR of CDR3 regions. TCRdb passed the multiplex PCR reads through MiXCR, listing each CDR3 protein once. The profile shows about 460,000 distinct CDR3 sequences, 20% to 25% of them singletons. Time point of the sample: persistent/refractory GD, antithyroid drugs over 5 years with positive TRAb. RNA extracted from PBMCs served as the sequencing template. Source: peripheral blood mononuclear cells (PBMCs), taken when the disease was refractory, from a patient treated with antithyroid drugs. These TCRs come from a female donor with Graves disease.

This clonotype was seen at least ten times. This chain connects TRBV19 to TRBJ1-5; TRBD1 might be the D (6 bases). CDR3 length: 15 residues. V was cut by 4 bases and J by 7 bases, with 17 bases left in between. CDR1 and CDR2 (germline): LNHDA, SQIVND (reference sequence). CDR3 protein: CASSTWGGASQPQHF. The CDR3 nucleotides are TGTGCCAGTAGTACCTGGGGGGGGGCTAGCCAGCCCCAGCATTTT.

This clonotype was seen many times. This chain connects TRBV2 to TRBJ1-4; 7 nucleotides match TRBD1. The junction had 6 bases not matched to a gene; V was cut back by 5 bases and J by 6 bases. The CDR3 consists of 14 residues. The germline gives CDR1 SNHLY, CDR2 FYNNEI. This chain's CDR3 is CASSSDREYEKLFF. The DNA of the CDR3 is TGTGCCAGCAGTTCCGACAGGGAATATGAAAAACTGTTTTTT. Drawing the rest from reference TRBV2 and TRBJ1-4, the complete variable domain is EPEVTQTPSHQVTQMGQEVILRCVPISNHLYFYWYRQILGQKVEFLVSFYNNEISEKSEIFDDQFSVERPDGSNFTLKIRSTKLEDSAMYFCASSSDREYEKLFFGSGTQLSVL.

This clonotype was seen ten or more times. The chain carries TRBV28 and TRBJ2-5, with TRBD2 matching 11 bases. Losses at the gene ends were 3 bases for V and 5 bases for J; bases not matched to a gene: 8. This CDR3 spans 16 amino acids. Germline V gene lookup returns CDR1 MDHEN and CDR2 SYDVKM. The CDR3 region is CASSFPLAGGGETQYF. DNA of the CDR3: TGTGCCAGCAGTTTCCCCTTAGCGGGAGGGGGCGAGACCCAGTACTTC.

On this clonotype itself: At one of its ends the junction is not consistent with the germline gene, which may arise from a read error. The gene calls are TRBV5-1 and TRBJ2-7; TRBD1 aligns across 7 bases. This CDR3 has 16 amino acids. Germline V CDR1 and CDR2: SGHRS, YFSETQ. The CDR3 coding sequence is TGCACCAGCAGCCCGGACAGGTCTCCTTTCTCCTACGAGCAGTACTTC. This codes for CTSSPDRSPFSYEQYF.

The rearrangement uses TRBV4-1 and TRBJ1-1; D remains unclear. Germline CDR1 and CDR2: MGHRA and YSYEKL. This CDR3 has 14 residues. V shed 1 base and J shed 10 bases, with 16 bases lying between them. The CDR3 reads CASSQVVHGVGAFF. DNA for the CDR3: TGCGCCAGCAGCCAAGTGGTACACGGGGTGGGAGCTTTCTTT.

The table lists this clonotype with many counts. The CDR3 region has the DNA TGTGCCACCTGGGACGGCACTAACTATGGCTACACCTTC. Its translation: CATWDGTNYGYTF. The J gene is TRBJ1-2, the V gene TRBV6-2 or TRBV6-3, with a weak D call TRBD1 (5 bases). Trimming removed 10 bases at V and 0 bases at J, with 12 bases between. The CDR3 sequence is 13 residues long. The germline gives CDR1 MNHEY, CDR2 SVGEGT.

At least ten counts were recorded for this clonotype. As DNA, the CDR3 is TGCAGTGCTAGAGGAGGACAGCGGCAAGAGACCCAGTACTTC. Translating it yields CSARGGQRQETQYF. The V gene is TRBV20-1, the J gene TRBJ2-5; weak D call: TRBD1 (6 bases). This CDR3 has 14 residues. The V and J ends lost 1 base and 2 bases respectively, with 11 bases between them. The germline V gene has CDR1 DFQATT and CDR2 SNEGSKA (reference sequence).

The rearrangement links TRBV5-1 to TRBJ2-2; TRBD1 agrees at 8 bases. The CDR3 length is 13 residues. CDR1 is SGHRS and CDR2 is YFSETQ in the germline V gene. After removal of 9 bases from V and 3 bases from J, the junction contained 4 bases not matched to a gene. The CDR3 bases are TGCGCCACCGGACAGGGTGACACCGGGGAGCTGTTTTTT. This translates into CATGQGDTGELFF.

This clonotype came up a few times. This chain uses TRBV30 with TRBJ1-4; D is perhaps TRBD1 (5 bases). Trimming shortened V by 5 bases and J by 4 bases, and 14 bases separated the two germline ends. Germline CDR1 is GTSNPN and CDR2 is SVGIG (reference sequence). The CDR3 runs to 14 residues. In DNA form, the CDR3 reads TGTGCCTGGGGAGGGACCGATCTTAATGAAAAACTGTTTTTT. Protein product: CAWGGTDLNEKLFF.

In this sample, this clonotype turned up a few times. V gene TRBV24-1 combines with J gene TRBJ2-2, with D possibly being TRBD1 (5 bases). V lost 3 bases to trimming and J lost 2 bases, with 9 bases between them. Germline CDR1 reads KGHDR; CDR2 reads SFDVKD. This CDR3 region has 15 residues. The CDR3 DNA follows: TGTGCCACCAGTGATGGGGCAGATAACACCGGGGAGCTGTTTTTT. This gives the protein CATSDGADNTGELFF.

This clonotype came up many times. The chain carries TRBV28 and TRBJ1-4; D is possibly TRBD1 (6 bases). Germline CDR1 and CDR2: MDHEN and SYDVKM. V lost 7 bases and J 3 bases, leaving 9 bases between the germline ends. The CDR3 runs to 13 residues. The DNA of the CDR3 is TGTGCCAGCAAGAGGGGGGCTAATGAAAAACTGTTTTTT. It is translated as CASKRGANEKLFF.

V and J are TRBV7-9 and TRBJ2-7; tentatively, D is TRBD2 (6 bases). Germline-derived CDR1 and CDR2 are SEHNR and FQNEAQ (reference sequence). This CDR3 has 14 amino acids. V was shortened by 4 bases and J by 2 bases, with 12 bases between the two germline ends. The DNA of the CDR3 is TGTGCCAGCAGCTCATTTCGCGGGACCTACGAGCAGTACTTC. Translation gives CASSSFRGTYEQYF.

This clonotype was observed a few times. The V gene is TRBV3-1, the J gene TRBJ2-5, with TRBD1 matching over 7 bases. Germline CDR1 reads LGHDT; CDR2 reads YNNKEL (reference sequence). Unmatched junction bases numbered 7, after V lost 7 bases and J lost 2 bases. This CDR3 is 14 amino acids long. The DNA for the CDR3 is TGTGCCAGCACCAGGGGGAGTGGTCAAGAGACCCAGTACTTC. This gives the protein CASTRGSGQETQYF.

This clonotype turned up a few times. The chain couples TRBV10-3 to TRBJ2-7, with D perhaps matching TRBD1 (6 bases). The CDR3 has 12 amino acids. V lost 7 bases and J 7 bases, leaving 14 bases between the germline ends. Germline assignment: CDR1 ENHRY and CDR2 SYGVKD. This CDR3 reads CAITGDNGEQYF. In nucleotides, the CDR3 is TGTGCCATCACTGGGGACAATGGAGAGCAGTACTTC.

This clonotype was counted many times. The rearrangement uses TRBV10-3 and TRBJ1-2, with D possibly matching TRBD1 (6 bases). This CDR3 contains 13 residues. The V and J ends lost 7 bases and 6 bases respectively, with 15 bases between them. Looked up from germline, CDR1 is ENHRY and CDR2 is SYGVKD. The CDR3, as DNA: TGTGCCATCAACCGCGCAGGGGAGGATGGCTACACCTTC. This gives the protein CAINRAGEDGYTF.

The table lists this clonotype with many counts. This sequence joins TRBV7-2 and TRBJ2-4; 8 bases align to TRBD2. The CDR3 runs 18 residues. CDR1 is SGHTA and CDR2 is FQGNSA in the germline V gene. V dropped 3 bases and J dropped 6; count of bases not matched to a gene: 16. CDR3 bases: TGTGCCAGCAGCTTTGGTAGTTTGGCGGGAGGAATTGGAAACATTCAGTACTTC. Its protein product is CASSFGSLAGGIGNIQYF.

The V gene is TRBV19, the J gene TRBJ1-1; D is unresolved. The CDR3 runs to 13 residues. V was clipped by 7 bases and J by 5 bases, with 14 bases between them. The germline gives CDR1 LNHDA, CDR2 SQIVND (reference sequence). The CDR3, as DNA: TGTGCCAGTACCGGTTTTTCTCGGACTGAAGCTTTCTTT. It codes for CASTGFSRTEAFF.

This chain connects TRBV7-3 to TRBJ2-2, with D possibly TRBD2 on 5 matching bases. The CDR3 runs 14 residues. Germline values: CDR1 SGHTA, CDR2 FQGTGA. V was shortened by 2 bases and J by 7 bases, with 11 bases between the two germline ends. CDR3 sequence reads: CASSLGEYSGELFF. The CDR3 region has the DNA TGTGCCAGCAGCTTAGGGGAGTACAGCGGGGAGCTGTTTTTT.

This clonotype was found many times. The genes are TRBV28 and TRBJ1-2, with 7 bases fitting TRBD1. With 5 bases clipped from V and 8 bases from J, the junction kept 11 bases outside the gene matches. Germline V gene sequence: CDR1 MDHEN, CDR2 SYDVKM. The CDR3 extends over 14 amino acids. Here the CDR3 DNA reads TGTGCCAGCAGTCCCGCACAGGGGCCCGGGGGCTACACCTTC. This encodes CASSPAQGPGGYTF.

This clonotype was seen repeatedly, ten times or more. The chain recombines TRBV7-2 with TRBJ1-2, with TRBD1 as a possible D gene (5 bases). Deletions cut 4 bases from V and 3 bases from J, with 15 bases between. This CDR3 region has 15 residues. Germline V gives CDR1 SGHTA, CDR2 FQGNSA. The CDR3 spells CASSSGLKADYGYTF. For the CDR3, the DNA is TGTGCCAGCAGCTCGGGACTGAAGGCGGACTATGGCTACACCTTC.

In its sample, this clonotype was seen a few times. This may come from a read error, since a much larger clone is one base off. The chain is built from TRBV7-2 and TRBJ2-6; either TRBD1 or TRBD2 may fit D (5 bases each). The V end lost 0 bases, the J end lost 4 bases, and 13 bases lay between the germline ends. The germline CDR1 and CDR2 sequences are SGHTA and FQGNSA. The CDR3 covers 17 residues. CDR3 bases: TGTGCCAGCAGCTTAGCTGTGACAGAGCGGGGGGCCAACGTCCTGACTTTC. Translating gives CASSLAVTERGANVLTF.